This T cell receptor beta chain originates from a study of T cell clonotyping in hematopoietic cell transplantation. Study results and limitations: At the given depth, recipient repertoires were over 95% de novo clonotypes. Recipient TCR diversity dropped after transplant; expanded clonotypes rose from day 30 to 180. Cells were unsorted, so CD4 and CD8 contributions were not separated.

The assay was immunoSEQ multiplex PCR, and TCRdb's table has in-frame clones only and misses some. The data show fewer than 15,000 clones, 70% to 90% seen once. On this clone itself: The antigen remains unidentified.

Recipients were bled about 28 days pretransplant and at posttransplant days 30, 100, 180. The V segment lost 6 bases and the J segment 5 bases; nucleotides outside the gene matches: 9. Germline V CDR1 and CDR2: WSHSY, SAAADI. The CDR3 extends over 14 amino acids. The chain uses TRBV10-2 and TRBJ1-1, with 7 nucleotides matching TRBD1. The starting material was PBMCs, obtained 100 days after allogeneic stem cell transplant. This receptor was taken from a male patient between 50 and 60 years old who had an allogeneic stem cell transplant from an unrelated donor, so T cells may come from the graft donor. Some clones in this sample may be carry-over from other donors' samples. CDR3 protein: CASRTFRGYTEAFF. DNA for the CDR3: TGCGCCAGCAGAACCTTCAGGGGGTATACTGAAGCTTTCTTT.